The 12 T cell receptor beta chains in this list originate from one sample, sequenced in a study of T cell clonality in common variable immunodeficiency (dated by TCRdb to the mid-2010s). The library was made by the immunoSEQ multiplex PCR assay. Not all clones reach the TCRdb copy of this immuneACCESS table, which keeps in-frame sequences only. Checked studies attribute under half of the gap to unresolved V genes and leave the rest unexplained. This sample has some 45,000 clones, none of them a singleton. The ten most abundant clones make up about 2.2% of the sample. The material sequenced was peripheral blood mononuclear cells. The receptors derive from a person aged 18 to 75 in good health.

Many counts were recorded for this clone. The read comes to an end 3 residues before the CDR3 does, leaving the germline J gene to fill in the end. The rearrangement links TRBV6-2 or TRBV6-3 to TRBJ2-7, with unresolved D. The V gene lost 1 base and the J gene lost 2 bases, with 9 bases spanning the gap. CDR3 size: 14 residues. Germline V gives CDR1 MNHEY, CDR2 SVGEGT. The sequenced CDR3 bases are TGTGCCAGCAGTTACTGGCGGATAACCTACGAG. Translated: CASSYWRITYE. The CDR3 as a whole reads CASSYWRITYEQYF.

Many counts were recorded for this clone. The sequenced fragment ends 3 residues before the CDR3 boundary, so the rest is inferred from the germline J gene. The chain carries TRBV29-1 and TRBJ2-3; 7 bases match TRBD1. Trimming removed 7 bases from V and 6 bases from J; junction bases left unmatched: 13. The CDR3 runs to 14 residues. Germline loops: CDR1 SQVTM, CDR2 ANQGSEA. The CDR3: CSAQDRDGLDTQYF. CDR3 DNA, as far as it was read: TGCAGCGCCCAAGACAGGGACGGTTTGGATACG.

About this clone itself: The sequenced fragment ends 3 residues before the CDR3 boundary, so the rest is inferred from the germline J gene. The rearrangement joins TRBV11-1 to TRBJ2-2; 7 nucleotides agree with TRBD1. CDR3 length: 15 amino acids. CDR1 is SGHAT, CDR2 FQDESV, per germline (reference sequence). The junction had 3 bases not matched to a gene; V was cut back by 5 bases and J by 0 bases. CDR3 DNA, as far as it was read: TGTGCCAGCAGCCGGGACAGATCGAACACCGGGGAG. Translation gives CASSRDRSNTGE. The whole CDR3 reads CASSRDRSNTGELFF.

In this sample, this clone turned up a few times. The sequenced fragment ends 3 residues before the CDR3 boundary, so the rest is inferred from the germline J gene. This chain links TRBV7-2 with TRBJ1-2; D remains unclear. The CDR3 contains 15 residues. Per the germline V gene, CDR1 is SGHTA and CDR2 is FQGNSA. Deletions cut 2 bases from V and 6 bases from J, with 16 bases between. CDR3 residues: CASSLFQEKKNGYTF. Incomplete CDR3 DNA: TGTGCCAGCAGCTTATTTCAGGAGAAGAAGAATGGC.

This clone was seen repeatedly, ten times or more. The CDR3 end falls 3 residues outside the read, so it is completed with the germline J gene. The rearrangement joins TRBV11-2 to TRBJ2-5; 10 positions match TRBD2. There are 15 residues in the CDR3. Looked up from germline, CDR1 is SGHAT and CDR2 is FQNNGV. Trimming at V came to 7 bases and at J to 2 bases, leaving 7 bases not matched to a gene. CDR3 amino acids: CASNDPTSGQETQYF. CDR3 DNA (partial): TGTGCCAGCAACGACCCGACTAGCGGGCAAGAGACC.

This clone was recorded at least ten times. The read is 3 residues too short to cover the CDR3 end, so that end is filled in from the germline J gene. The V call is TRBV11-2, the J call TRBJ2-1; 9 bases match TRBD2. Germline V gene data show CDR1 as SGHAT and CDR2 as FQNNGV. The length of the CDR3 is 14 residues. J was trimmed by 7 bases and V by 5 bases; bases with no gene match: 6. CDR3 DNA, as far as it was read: TGTGCCAGCAGCCCCGGGACTAGCAGGAATGAG. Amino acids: CASSPGTSRNE. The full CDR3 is CASSPGTSRNEQFF.

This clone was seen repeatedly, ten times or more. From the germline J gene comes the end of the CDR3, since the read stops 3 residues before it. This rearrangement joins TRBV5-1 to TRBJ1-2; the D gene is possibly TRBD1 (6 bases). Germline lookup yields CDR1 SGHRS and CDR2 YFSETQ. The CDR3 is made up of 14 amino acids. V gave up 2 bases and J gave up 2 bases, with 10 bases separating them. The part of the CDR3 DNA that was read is TGCGCCAGCAGCTTTGAGGGACAAAACTATGGC. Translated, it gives CASSFEGQNYG. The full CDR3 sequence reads CASSFEGQNYGYTF.

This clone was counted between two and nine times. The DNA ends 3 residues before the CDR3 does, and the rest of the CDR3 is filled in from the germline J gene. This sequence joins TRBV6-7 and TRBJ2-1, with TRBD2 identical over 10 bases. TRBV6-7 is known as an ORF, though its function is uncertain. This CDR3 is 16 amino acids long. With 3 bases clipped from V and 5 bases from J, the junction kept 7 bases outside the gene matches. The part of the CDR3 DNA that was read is TGTGCCAGCAGTTATGTGGGACTAGCGCCAAACAATGAG. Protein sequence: CASSYVGLAPNNE. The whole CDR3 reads CASSYVGLAPNNEQFF.

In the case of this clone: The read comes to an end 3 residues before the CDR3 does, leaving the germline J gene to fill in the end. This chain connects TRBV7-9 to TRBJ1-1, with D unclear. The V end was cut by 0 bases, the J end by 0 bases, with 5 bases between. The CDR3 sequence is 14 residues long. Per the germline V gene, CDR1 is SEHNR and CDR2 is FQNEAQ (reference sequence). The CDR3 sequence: CASSLAHMNTEAFF. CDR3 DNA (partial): TGTGCCAGCAGCTTAGCACATATGAACACTGAA.

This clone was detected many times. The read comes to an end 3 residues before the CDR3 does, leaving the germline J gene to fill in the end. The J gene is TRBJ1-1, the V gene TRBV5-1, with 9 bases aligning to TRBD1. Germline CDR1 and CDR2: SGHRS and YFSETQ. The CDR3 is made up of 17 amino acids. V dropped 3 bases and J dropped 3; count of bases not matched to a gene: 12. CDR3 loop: CASSSGQGVGVDTEAFF. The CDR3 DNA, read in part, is TGCGCCAGCAGCTCGGGACAGGGCGTAGGTGTAGACACTGAA.

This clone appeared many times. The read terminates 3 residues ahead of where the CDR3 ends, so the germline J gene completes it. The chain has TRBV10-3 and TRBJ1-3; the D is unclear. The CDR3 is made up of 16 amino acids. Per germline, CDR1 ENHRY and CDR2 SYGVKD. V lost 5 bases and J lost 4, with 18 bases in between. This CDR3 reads CAISPSPEVLGNTIYF. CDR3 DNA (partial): TGTGCCATCAGTCCTTCACCCGAAGTACTGGGAAACACC.

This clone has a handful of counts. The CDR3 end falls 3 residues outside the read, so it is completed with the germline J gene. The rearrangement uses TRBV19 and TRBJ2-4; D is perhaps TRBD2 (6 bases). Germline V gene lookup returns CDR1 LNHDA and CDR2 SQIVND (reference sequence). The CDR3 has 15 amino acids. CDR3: CASTPSGGINYGQYF. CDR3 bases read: TGTGCCAGTACTCCATCCGGCGGGATTAACTATGGT.